The clone carrying this T cell receptor (beta chain) has only one observation. Splitting of each subset's genomic DNA was done evenly across several immunoSEQ plates. Measured with immunoSEQ multiplex PCR; TCRdb has only the in-frame clones, and not every one. The profile covers millions of clones, with 85% to 95% appearing a single time and roughly 0.13% taken by the ten largest. V was pared by 5 bases and J by 0 bases, with 7 bases between. Germline CDR1 is SGHRS and CDR2 is YFSETQ. The CDR3 is made up of 13 amino acids. These data originate in a study of shared clonotypes between healthy human individuals.

What was sequenced was naive CD4+ T cells sorted from blood. Subset in this sample: CD45RA+ positively selected. This TCR was recovered from a young man in good health. The chain combines TRBV5-1 with TRBJ2-3; D unclear. The CDR3 spells CASRGDSTDTQYF. DNA for the CDR3: TGCGCCAGCAGGGGTGATAGCACAGATACGCAGTATTTT.